Each of the 18 T cell receptor beta chains below was sequenced from the same sample in a study of cytomegalovirus exposure and HLA in healthy donors. TCRdb keeps only in-frame clones here, not all; method: immunoSEQ multiplex PCR. The repertoire includes 150,000 to 250,000 clones, roughly three quarters of them detected once, and 1% to 1.5% sits in the top ten. Input material: PBMCs. The source is a young woman in good health and CMV-seronegative.

J is TRBJ2-3 and V is TRBV30; TRBD2 matches 7 bases. The CDR3 runs 16 residues. From germline, CDR1 is GTSNPN and CDR2 SVGIG (reference sequence). V dropped 5 bases and J dropped 1; count of bases not matched to a gene: 12. The CDR3: CAWGSGLSGGTDTQYF. In DNA, the CDR3 is TGTGCCTGGGGTTCTGGACTGAGCGGGGGCACAGATACGCAGTATTTT.

This clone was seen more than once but under ten times. This chain links TRBV19 with TRBJ2-5; tentative D call: TRBD1 (6 bases). Trimming took off 3 bases at V and 3 bases at J, with 11 bases between the two ends. There are 14 residues in the CDR3. The germline CDR1 and CDR2 sequences are LNHDA and SQIVND (reference sequence). CDR3 residues: CASSMERTEETQYF. The CDR3 DNA reads TGTGCCAGTAGTATGGAAAGGACAGAAGAGACCCAGTACTTC.

This clone was seen only a few times. The V gene is TRBV27, the J gene TRBJ1-6, with 7 bases identical to TRBD1. The J segment lost 2 bases and the V segment lost 6 bases, leaving 4 bases of the junction unmatched. Looked up from germline, CDR1 is MNHEY and CDR2 is SMNVEV (reference sequence). The CDR3 covers 15 residues. The CDR3 bases are TGTGCCAGCAGAACCACAGGGGCCTATAATTCACCCCTCCACTTT. Residues: CASRTTGAYNSPLHF.

V usage is TRBV13 and J usage is TRBJ2-1, with 10 positions matching TRBD1. This CDR3 has 15 amino acids. Germline trimming cut 5 bases from V and 8 bases from J; bases unmatched to any gene: 9. Germline CDR1 and CDR2: PRHDT and FYEKMQ (reference sequence). The CDR3 DNA is TGTGCCAGCAGCCGATGGGACAGGGGAAGGCATGAGCAGTTCTTC. Translation gives CASSRWDRGRHEQFF.

The gene calls are TRBV30 and TRBJ1-2, with a weak D call TRBD1 (6 bases). CDR3 size: 14 residues. The V and J ends lost 6 bases and 2 bases respectively, with 16 bases between them. CDR1 and CDR2 (germline): GTSNPN, SVGIG (reference sequence). The CDR3 DNA follows: TGTGCCTGTAACCTAGGGGGAACCAACTATGGCTACACCTTC. Protein product: CACNLGGTNYGYTF.

The chain links TRBV21-1 to TRBJ1-5; TRBD1, as called in the table, went unchecked against the DNA. TRBV21-1 is noted as a pseudogene. The CDR3 contains 17 residues. For the CDR3, the DNA is TGTGCCAGCAGCCACCGTTCGGGGACAGGGTGCAATCAGCCCCAGCATTTT. The encoded protein is CASSHRSGTGCNQPQHF.

This chain links TRBV5-4 with TRBJ2-7; no firm D call. The CDR3 spans 13 residues. Germline CDR1 and CDR2: SGHNT and YYREEE (reference sequence). V lost 3 bases and J lost 1, with 8 bases in between. CDR3 DNA sequence: TGTGCCAGCAGCTCGACACCGTCCTACGAGCAGTACTTC. Amino acids: CASSSTPSYEQYF.

This sequence joins TRBV2 and TRBJ2-1, with 7 nucleotides matching TRBD2. J gave up 0 bases and V 6 bases, and 17 bases lay outside the gene matches. The CDR3 has 19 residues. Germline CDR1 SNHLY, CDR2 FYNNEI. CDR3 region: CASRTSTLTSAPSYNEQFF. CDR3 DNA: TGTGCCAGCAGGACTTCGACCCTTACTAGCGCTCCCTCCTACAATGAGCAGTTCTTC.

The table lists this clone with a few counts. The chain is built from TRBV19 and TRBJ2-1; 10 bases fit TRBD2. CDR1 LNHDA and CDR2 SQIVND come from the germline V gene (reference sequence). The CDR3 consists of 15 residues. Germline trimming cut 2 bases from V and 8 bases from J; bases unmatched to any gene: 6. CDR3 in amino acids: CASSIQAGGRHEQFF. CDR3 in DNA: TGTGCCAGTAGTATACAAGCGGGGGGGCGCCATGAGCAGTTCTTC.

The rearrangement uses TRBV7-2 and TRBJ2-5, with D possibly matching TRBD2 (5 bases). CDR3 length: 16 residues. V was trimmed by 5 bases and J by 5 bases, leaving 21 bases between them. CDR1 is SGHTA, CDR2 FQGNSA, per germline. In DNA, the CDR3 is TGTGCCAGCAGCAACAGAGGTACTAGTATGCAGGAGACCCAGTACTTC. It is translated as CASSNRGTSMQETQYF.

The chain combines TRBV29-1 with TRBJ2-2; D not certain. The CDR3 consists of 10 residues. The germline V gene encodes CDR1 SQVTM and CDR2 ANQGSEA. Trimming pared 6 bases from V and 8 bases from J, leaving 7 bases between. CDR3 DNA: TGCAGCGTGGCTGATGGGGAGCTGTTTTTT. It specifies CSVADGELFF.

The rearrangement joins TRBV19 to TRBJ2-5; a possible D gene is TRBD1 (6 bases). The length of the CDR3 is 13 residues. V dropped 5 bases and J dropped 2 bases, with 9 bases sitting between them. In germline, CDR1 is LNHDA, CDR2 SQIVND (reference sequence). The CDR3 nucleotides are TGTGCCAGTAGTCGGACAGTACAAGAGACCCAGTACTTC. Its protein is CASSRTVQETQYF.

This chain uses TRBV11-3 with TRBJ2-2; 7 bases match TRBD2. Per the germline V gene, CDR1 is SGHNT and CDR2 is YENEEA. The CDR3 totals 16 residues. With V trimmed by 4 bases and J by 0 bases, 5 bases remained unmatched. The CDR3 DNA is TGTGCCAGCAGCTACGCTAGCGGAGCGAACACCGGGGAGCTGTTTTTT. It yields the protein CASSYASGANTGELFF.

This sequence joins TRBV5-1 and TRBJ1-2; 10 nucleotides line up with TRBD1. The CDR3 loop spans 18 amino acids. Looked up from germline, CDR1 is SGHRS and CDR2 is YFSETQ. The J segment lost 7 bases and the V segment lost 2 bases, leaving 17 bases of the junction unmatched. Written as DNA, the CDR3 is TGCGCCAGCAGCTTTGGGGCCCTGAAGACAGGGGGCGCAGGTGGCTACACCTTC. Residues: CASSFGALKTGGAGGYTF.

The J gene is TRBJ2-7, the V gene TRBV4-1; D may be TRBD2 (6 bases). Germline loops: CDR1 MGHRA, CDR2 YSYEKL. The CDR3 loop spans 19 amino acids. The ends were cut back, 2 bases at V and 0 bases at J, with 23 bases in the middle. The CDR3 sequence is CASSQTLGPGLPSSYEQYF. In DNA, the CDR3 is TGCGCCAGCAGCCAAACCCTAGGCCCGGGACTTCCGAGCTCCTACGAGCAGTACTTC.

The chain employs TRBV9 and TRBJ1-3; D ambiguous. The CDR3 runs to 13 residues. Germline V CDR1 and CDR2: SGDLS, YYNGEE. Trimming cost V 1 base and J 4 bases, with 6 bases left between them. CDR3 loop: CASSVPSGNTIYF. In nucleotides, the CDR3 is TGTGCCAGCAGCGTACCCTCCGGAAACACCATATATTTT.

The chain recombines TRBV6-5 with TRBJ2-3, with 8 bases identical to TRBD1. Per germline, CDR1 MNHEY and CDR2 SVGAGI. CDR3 size: 15 residues. V lost 2 bases and J lost 5; bases outside the gene matches: 6. CDR3 DNA sequence: TGTGCCAGCAGTTACGGGTATACAGGGGGAGATACGCAGTATTTT. This translates into CASSYGYTGGDTQYF.

This clone was detected only a few times. This chain joins TRBV11-3 and TRBJ2-7; perhaps TRBD1 as D (6 bases). Germline loops: CDR1 SGHNT, CDR2 YENEEA. V lost 5 bases, J lost 5 bases, and 13 bases lay in between. The length of the CDR3 is 13 residues. The chain's CDR3 is CASSPPGVDEQYF. The CDR3 DNA is TGTGCCAGCAGCCCCCCAGGGGTTGACGAGCAGTACTTC.